These 28 T cell receptor beta chains originate from one sample sequenced in a study of blood T cell repertoires in COVID-19. The protocol was immunoSEQ multiplex PCR, while the TCRdb copy is restricted to in-frame clones and leaves out a portion. This table has about 100,000 clones, roughly 80% appearing once. Sequencing input: peripheral blood. The receptor source for this set is a human donor in a cohort sampled during active COVID-19.

The chain is built from TRBV18 and TRBJ2-5; 7 bases align to TRBD1. The CDR3 contains 14 residues. Trimming cost V 1 base and J 5 bases; bases outside gene matches: 4. Germline V CDR1 and CDR2: KGHSH, LQKENI. Here the CDR3 reads CASSPQGAGETQYF. As DNA, the CDR3 is TGTGCCAGCTCACCACAGGGGGCTGGGGAGACCCAGTACTTC.

The J gene is TRBJ1-5, the V gene TRBV2; D is possibly TRBD1 (5 bases). Trimming stripped 7 bases from V and 3 bases from J, with 7 bases between. The CDR3 covers 12 residues. The V gene's germline CDR1 is SNHLY and CDR2 FYNNEI. The CDR3 bases are TGTGCCAGCACCGGACACAATCAGCCCCAGCATTTT. Translation gives CASTGHNQPQHF.

This clone was observed once. This rearrangement joins TRBV2 to TRBJ2-5, with D tentatively TRBD2 (6 bases). This CDR3 is built from 13 residues. V lost 6 bases, J lost 1 base, and 9 bases lay in between. Per the germline V gene, CDR1 is SNHLY and CDR2 is FYNNEI. Here the CDR3 DNA reads TGTGCCAGCAGGGAGGGATCCCAAGAGACCCAGTACTTC. It yields the protein CASREGSQETQYF.

The CDR3 DNA reads TGTGCCAGTAGTAAGGCGACTAGCGGGACCTACAATGAGCAGTTCTTC. Its protein is CASSKATSGTYNEQFF. This chain uses TRBV19 with TRBJ2-1; 11 positions match TRBD2. Germline CDR1 and CDR2: LNHDA and SQIVND (reference sequence). This CDR3 has 16 residues. Trimming took 4 bases from V and 2 from J; bases not matched to a gene: 4. Using reference TRBV19 and TRBJ2-1 for the parts outside the CDR3, the full variable domain is DGGITQSPKYLFRKEGQNVTLSCEQNLNHDAMYWYRQDPGQGLRLIYYSQIVNDFQKGDIAEGYSVSREKKESFPLTVTSAQKNPTAFYLCASSKATSGTYNEQFFGPGTRLTVL.

The chain employs TRBV28 and TRBJ1-3; D remains ambiguous. Germline CDR1 reads MDHEN; CDR2 reads SYDVKM. The CDR3 length is 13 residues. Trimming shortened V by 8 bases and J by 0 bases, and 8 bases separated the two germline ends. CDR3 sequence reads: CASWPSSGNTIYF. CDR3 nucleotide sequence: TGTGCCAGCTGGCCCAGCTCTGGAAACACCATATATTTT. Supplemented by reference TRBV28 and TRBJ1-3, the full variable domain reads DVKVTQSSRYLVKRTGEKVFLECVQDMDHENMFWYRQDPGLGLRLIYFSYDVKMKEKGDIPEGYSVSREKKERFSLILESASTNQTSMYLCASWPSSGNTIYFGEGSWLTVV.

The chain links TRBV7-9 to TRBJ1-6, with 7 positions matching TRBD1. Germline values: CDR1 SEHNR, CDR2 FQNEAQ (reference sequence). V dropped 6 bases and J dropped 7; count of bases not matched to a gene: 6. The CDR3 runs 14 residues. The DNA for the CDR3 is TGTGCCAGCAGAACCGGGACAGTAAATTCACCCCTCCACTTT. Its protein product is CASRTGTVNSPLHF.

The rearrangement joins TRBV19 to TRBJ2-1; 8 bases match TRBD2. Germline V gene data show CDR1 as LNHDA and CDR2 as SQIVND (reference sequence). V shed 5 bases, J shed 10 bases, and the junction held 13 bases outside the gene matches. This CDR3 comprises 15 residues. The CDR3 DNA is TGTGCCAGTAGTGGCCACCCCCCTAGACTAGCGGAGCAGTTCTTC. This translates into CASSGHPPRLAEQFF. Together with reference TRBV19 and TRBJ2-1, the CDR3 gives the full variable domain: DGGITQSPKYLFRKEGQNVTLSCEQNLNHDAMYWYRQDPGQGLRLIYYSQIVNDFQKGDIAEGYSVSREKKESFPLTVTSAQKNPTAFYLCASSGHPPRLAEQFFGPGTRLTVL.

The V call is TRBV3-1 (or the pseudogene TRBV3-2), the J call TRBJ2-7; possible D gene TRBD2, 5 bases. Germline CDR1 and CDR2: LGHDT and YNNKEL (reference sequence). This CDR3 comprises 16 residues. V was clipped by 5 bases and J by 4 bases, with 21 bases between them. CDR3 in DNA: TGTGCCAGCAGCACCTTCTCTGCCGGGAAGAGGTACGAGCAGTACTTC. Its translation: CASSTFSAGKRYEQYF.

The rearrangement links TRBV18 to TRBJ1-2; D is perhaps TRBD1 (5 bases). The germline gives CDR1 KGHSH, CDR2 LQKENI. This CDR3 contains 13 residues. Trimming shortened V by 4 bases and J by 8 bases, and 14 bases separated the two germline ends. In DNA form, the CDR3 reads TGTGCCAGCTCACAAGAAACAGGAAGGGGCTACACCTTC. This gives the protein CASSQETGRGYTF.

The chain couples TRBV29-1 to TRBJ1-2; D is unresolved. V lost 2 bases, J lost 4 bases, and 11 bases lay in between. The length of the CDR3 is 13 residues. From germline, CDR1 is SQVTM and CDR2 ANQGSEA. The CDR3 spells CSVETASVYGYTF. The CDR3 DNA is TGCAGCGTTGAAACAGCCTCTGTCTATGGCTACACCTTC.

The J gene is TRBJ1-1, the V gene TRBV18; D is possibly TRBD1 (6 bases). Trimming left V 4 bases short and J 4 bases short, with 13 bases between. Germline lookup yields CDR1 KGHSH and CDR2 LQKENI. The CDR3 is 14 amino acids. The CDR3 nucleotides read TGTGCCAGCTCACACAGGGAGGGCAGCACTGAAGCTTTCTTT. Amino acid sequence: CASSHREGSTEAFF.

The V gene is TRBV10-1, the J gene TRBJ2-1, with 7 bases lining up with TRBD2. V was clipped by 7 bases and J by 9 bases; unmatched bases: 12. CDR1 WNHNN and CDR2 SYGVQD come from the germline V gene (reference sequence). This CDR3 comprises 14 residues. The CDR3 loop reads CASTRDYASSEQFF. DNA of the CDR3: TGCGCCAGCACCCGGGACTATGCCTCGAGTGAGCAGTTCTTC.

The chain has TRBV5-1 and TRBJ2-1; no firm D call. Per the germline V gene, CDR1 is SGHRS and CDR2 is YFSETQ. The CDR3 is made up of 14 amino acids. The germline V and J ends were trimmed by 3 bases and 5 bases, with 12 bases remaining between them. The CDR3 loop is CASSSEVRNNEQFF. The DNA for the CDR3 is TGCGCCAGCAGCTCTGAGGTTCGAAACAATGAGCAGTTCTTC.

This sequence joins TRBV29-1 and TRBJ2-1; D remains ambiguous. The germline V gene has CDR1 SQVTM and CDR2 ANQGSEA. The length of the CDR3 is 11 residues. Trimming cost V 4 bases and J 8 bases, with 9 bases left between them. The CDR3 sequence is CSVGSRDEQFF. CDR3 in DNA: TGCAGCGTTGGAAGTCGCGATGAGCAGTTCTTC.

The rearrangement links TRBV20-1 to TRBJ2-7, with a weak D call TRBD2 (5 bases). This CDR3 comprises 17 residues. V was clipped by 4 bases and J by 5 bases, with 27 bases between them. Germline CDR1 DFQATT, CDR2 SNEGSKA (reference sequence). The CDR3 DNA reads as TGCAGTGCTACTGAGGCAGCCTCGGGGATGGGATTCAACGAGCAGTACTTC. Encoded protein: CSATEAASGMGFNEQYF.

This chain connects TRBV28 to TRBJ1-5, with 8 positions matching TRBD1. The germline V gene has CDR1 MDHEN and CDR2 SYDVKM. The CDR3 contains 15 residues. V was pared by 7 bases and J by 2 bases, with 7 bases of the junction left unmatched. The CDR3 DNA is TGTGCCAGCATCAAAGGACAGGGAGGCAATCAGCCCCAGCATTTT. Amino acid sequence: CASIKGQGGNQPQHF. Full variable domain (remainder filled in from reference TRBV28 and TRBJ1-5): DVKVTQSSRYLVKRTGEKVFLECVQDMDHENMFWYRQDPGLGLRLIYFSYDVKMKEKGDIPEGYSVSREKKERFSLILESASTNQTSMYLCASIKGQGGNQPQHFGDGTRLSIL.

The gene calls are TRBV5-1 and TRBJ1-2; D may be TRBD1 (6 bases). In germline, CDR1 is SGHRS, CDR2 YFSETQ. The CDR3 runs 14 residues. V gave up 4 bases and J gave up 4 bases, with 14 bases separating them. This chain's CDR3 is CASSDPGQAYGYTF. As DNA, the CDR3 is TGCGCCAGCAGCGACCCGGGACAAGCCTATGGCTACACCTTC.

The chain uses TRBV12-3 or TRBV12-4 and TRBJ2-5, with a weak D call TRBD2 (6 bases). The CDR3 is 13 amino acids. V was cut by 7 bases and J by 4 bases, with 13 bases left in between. CDR3 nucleotide sequence: TGTGCCAGCACCAGTAGGAGGGGAGAGACCCAGTACTTC. Translated: CASTSRRGETQYF.

The genes are TRBV28 and TRBJ1-2; 8 nucleotides align to TRBD1. Germline CDR1 reads MDHEN; CDR2 reads SYDVKM. This CDR3 has 17 amino acids. Trimming removed 8 bases from V and 5 bases from J; junction bases left unmatched: 19. The CDR3 region is CASALPGQADFEYGYTF. The DNA for the CDR3 is TGTGCCAGCGCTCTACCGGGACAGGCCGATTTTGAGTATGGCTACACCTTC.

The gene calls are TRBV9 and TRBJ2-1; 9 bases match TRBD1. This CDR3 is 14 amino acids long. Looked up from germline, CDR1 is SGDLS and CDR2 is YYNGEE. Trimming cost V 2 bases and J 6 bases; bases outside gene matches: 3. The CDR3 region has the DNA TGTGCCAGCAGCGTGGACAGGGGACTCAATGAGCAGTTCTTC. Translation gives CASSVDRGLNEQFF.

This clone was seen many times. The CDR3 here is CAYPSFPAGVLRNEQFF. DNA of the CDR3: TGTGCCTACCCATCTTTTCCAGCGGGGGTACTTAGGAATGAGCAGTTCTTC. This chain uses TRBV2 with TRBJ2-1, with TRBD2 matching over 8 bases. The germline V gene encodes CDR1 SNHLY and CDR2 FYNNEI. The trim removed 11 bases at V and 7 bases at J, leaving 22 bases unmatched. The CDR3 covers 17 residues.

CDR3 DNA sequence: TGTGCCAGCAGCGTAGGGTCCGGGTACCAAGAGACCCAGTACTTC. Translated, it gives CASSVGSGYQETQYF. The V call is TRBV9, the J call TRBJ2-5, with D unclear. CDR1 and CDR2 (germline): SGDLS, YYNGEE. The ends were cut back, 0 bases at V and 0 bases at J, with 9 bases in the middle. This CDR3 region has 15 residues.

The chain employs TRBV9 and TRBJ1-6, with D perhaps matching TRBD1 (5 bases). Trimming left V 1 base short and J 6 bases short, with 11 bases between. The CDR3 is 15 residues long. Germline loops: CDR1 SGDLS, CDR2 YYNGEE. CDR3 region: CASSVTDTTNSPLHF. The DNA for the CDR3 is TGTGCCAGCAGCGTAACGGACACGACTAATTCACCCCTCCACTTT.

V and J are TRBV18 and TRBJ2-2, with 7 bases lining up with TRBD2. V trimming: 3 bases; J trimming: 2 bases; junction bases outside the gene matches: 6. The CDR3 loop spans 16 amino acids. Germline lookup yields CDR1 KGHSH and CDR2 LQKENI. The CDR3 DNA reads TGTGCCAGCTCACCGGCGGGGGTTGGAAACACCGGGGAGCTGTTTTTT. This encodes CASSPAGVGNTGELFF. The complete variable domain, with remaining parts taken from reference TRBV18 and TRBJ2-2, reads NAGVMQNPRHLVRRRGQEARLRCSPMKGHSHVYWYRQLPEEGLKFMVYLQKENIIDESGMPKERFSAEFPKEGPSILRIQQVVRGDSAAYFCASSPAGVGNTGELFFGEGSRLTVL.

The sample holds a few counts of this clone. The genes are TRBV5-1 and TRBJ2-1, with 12 nucleotides matching TRBD2. The CDR3 extends over 15 amino acids. The germline CDR1 and CDR2 sequences are SGHRS and YFSETQ. The ends lost 5 bases at V and 4 bases at J; junction bases unmatched: 4. The CDR3 spells CASSMGTSGYNEQFF. The CDR3 DNA sequence: TGCGCCAGCAGTATGGGGACTAGCGGGTACAATGAGCAGTTCTTC.

The chain recombines TRBV7-8 with TRBJ2-5, with 12 bases lining up with TRBD2. This CDR3 contains 15 residues. In germline, CDR1 is SGHVS, CDR2 FQNEAQ. After removal of 5 bases from V and 6 bases from J, the junction contained 7 bases not matched to a gene. For the CDR3, the DNA is TGTGCCAGCAGCACGGGACTAGCGGGTGGTAAGACCCAGTACTTC. This gives the protein CASSTGLAGGKTQYF. Drawing the rest from reference TRBV7-8 and TRBJ2-5, the complete variable domain is GAGVSQSPRYKVAKRGQDVALRCDPISGHVSLFWYQQALGQGPEFLTYFQNEAQLDKSGLPSDRFFAERPEGSVSTLKIQRTQQEDSAVYLCASSTGLAGGKTQYFGPGTRLLVL.

The chain employs TRBV5-5 and TRBJ1-5; weak D call: TRBD1 (5 bases). Trimming took 5 bases from V and 4 from J, leaving 16 bases between them. Germline V lookup: CDR1 SGHKS, CDR2 YYEKEE (reference sequence). This CDR3 has 15 residues. This chain's CDR3 is CASRGGDRTNQPQHF. CDR3 coding DNA: TGTGCCAGCAGGGGTGGAGACAGAACGAATCAGCCCCAGCATTTT.

This chain links TRBV7-3 with TRBJ2-1; 12 bases are shared with TRBD2. CDR1 and CDR2 (germline): SGHTA, FQGTGA. V shed 0 bases and J 7 bases; nucleotides not matched to a gene: 4. This CDR3 has 16 residues. The CDR3 coding sequence is TGTGCCAGCAGCTTAACGTCCCTAGCGGGAGGGAATGAGCAGTTCTTC. This translates into CASSLTSLAGGNEQFF. The full variable domain, its missing parts supplied by reference TRBV7-3 and TRBJ2-1, is GAGVSQTPSNKVTEKGKYVELRCDPISGHTALYWYRQSLGQGPEFLIYFQGTGAADDSGLPNDRFFAVRPEGSVSTLKIQRTERGDSAVYLCASSLTSLAGGNEQFFGPGTRLTVL.